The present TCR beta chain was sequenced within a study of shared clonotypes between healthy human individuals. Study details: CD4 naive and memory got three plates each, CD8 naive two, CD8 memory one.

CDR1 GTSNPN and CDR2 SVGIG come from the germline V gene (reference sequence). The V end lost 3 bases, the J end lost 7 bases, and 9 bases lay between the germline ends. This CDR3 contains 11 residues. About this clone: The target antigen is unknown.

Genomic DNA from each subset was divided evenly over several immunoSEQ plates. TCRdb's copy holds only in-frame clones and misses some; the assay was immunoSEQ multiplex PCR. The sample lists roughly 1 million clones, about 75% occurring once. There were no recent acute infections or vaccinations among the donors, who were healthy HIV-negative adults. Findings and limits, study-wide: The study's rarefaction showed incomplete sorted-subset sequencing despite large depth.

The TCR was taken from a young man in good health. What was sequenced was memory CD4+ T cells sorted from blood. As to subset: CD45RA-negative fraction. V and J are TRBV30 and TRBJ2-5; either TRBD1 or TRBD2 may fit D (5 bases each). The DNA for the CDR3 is TGTGCCTGGAGCGAGAGGGGGACCCAGTACTTC. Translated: CAWSERGTQYF.